The 7 T cell receptor beta chains below come from one sample, sequenced in a study of blood T cell repertoires in COVID-19. Profiling relied on immunoSEQ multiplex PCR, and the TCRdb table lists in-frame clones only, not all of them. This table has 60,000 to 70,000 clones, around four fifths appearing once. Sequencing input: peripheral blood. The receptors were sampled from a human donor in a cohort sampled during active COVID-19.

This chain links TRBV2 with TRBJ2-3; possible D gene TRBD1, 6 bases. V was clipped by 3 bases and J by 5 bases, with 12 bases between them. The germline V gene encodes CDR1 SNHLY and CDR2 FYNNEI. The CDR3 runs 14 residues. The CDR3 reads CASSENRVGDTQYF. CDR3 nucleotides: TGTGCCAGCAGTGAGAACAGGGTGGGAGATACGCAGTATTTT. Drawing the rest from reference TRBV2 and TRBJ2-3, the complete variable domain is EPEVTQTPSHQVTQMGQEVILRCVPISNHLYFYWYRQILGQKVEFLVSFYNNEISEKSEIFDDQFSVERPDGSNFTLKIRSTKLEDSAMYFCASSENRVGDTQYFGPGTRLTVL.

This clone showed up just a few times. At one boundary the junction diverges from the germline segment, which might be a read error. The rearrangement uses TRBV7-9 and TRBJ2-2; no firm D call. Germline lookup yields CDR1 SEHNR and CDR2 FQNEAQ (reference sequence). There are 14 residues in the CDR3. The CDR3 sequence is CASSIARNTGELFF. Here the CDR3 DNA reads TGTGCCAGCAGCATAGCCCGGAACACCGGGGAGCTGTTTTTT.

This chain uses TRBV5-4 with TRBJ2-7; 11 positions match TRBD1. This CDR3 has 15 residues. Per the germline V gene, CDR1 is SGHNT and CDR2 is YYREEE (reference sequence). V was clipped by 2 bases and J by 4 bases; unmatched bases: 5. The CDR3 sequence: CASSFGQGAIYEQYF. Here the CDR3 DNA reads TGTGCCAGCAGCTTCGGACAGGGGGCGATTTACGAGCAGTACTTC.

V usage is TRBV7-6 and J usage is TRBJ2-7, with TRBD1 identical over 12 bases. Losses at the gene ends were 5 bases for V and 4 bases for J; bases not matched to a gene: 18. CDR3 length: 19 residues. Looked up from germline, CDR1 is SGHVS and CDR2 is FNYEAQ. The DNA of the CDR3 is TGTGCCAGCAGCCTAGGGACAGGGGGCAATCTGGGACTAGCGTACGAGCAGTACTTC. It specifies CASSLGTGGNLGLAYEQYF.

This clone was picked up a small number of times. The chain links TRBV9 to TRBJ2-1, with D possibly matching TRBD2 (6 bases). The CDR3 is 16 residues long. CDR1 and CDR2 from the germline V gene are SGDLS and YYNGEE. The V and J ends lost 4 bases and 5 bases respectively, with 19 bases between them. The CDR3 DNA reads TGTGCCAGCAGCACCCGGTGGAGGGGACTTAACAATGAGCAGTTCTTC. This codes for CASSTRWRGLNNEQFF.

This clone was observed a few times. This rearrangement joins TRBV28 to TRBJ1-5, with D perhaps TRBD1 (6 bases). This CDR3 is 14 amino acids long. CDR1 is MDHEN, CDR2 SYDVKM, per germline. The ends were cut back, 5 bases at V and 2 bases at J, with 10 bases in the middle. The CDR3 sequence is CASSRRQGNQPQHF. The DNA for the CDR3 is TGTGCCAGCAGTCGTCGACAGGGCAATCAGCCCCAGCATTTT.

The rearrangement joins TRBV24-1 to TRBJ2-7; D perhaps matches TRBD1 (7 bases). Trimming shortened V by 5 bases and J by 1 base, and 20 bases separated the two germline ends. The CDR3 is 17 amino acids. Germline values: CDR1 KGHDR, CDR2 SFDVKD. CDR3 nucleotide sequence: TGTGCCACCAGTGGACGGGGGACAGAAGGTGGGTCCTACGAGCAGTACTTC. Translated: CATSGRGTEGGSYEQYF.